Shown below are 20 T cell receptor beta chains from a single sample sequenced in a study of blood T cells in healthy people across ages. A second PCR, run for 7 to 11 cycles, used a sample-barcoded 5' primer plus a J-beta primer mix. TCRdb independently ran MiXCR on the 5' RACE reads; one entry per CDR3 protein. Among 540,000 or so distinct CDR3 sequences listed, approximately 25% were seen once. These data were also filed under a second study, of T cells of mothers and their children.

Sequenced material: blood. Receptors originate from a boy between 5 and 17 years old in good health.

This clonotype was found many times. The genes are TRBV27 and TRBJ2-7; D gene ambiguous. V was cut by 6 bases and J by 2 bases, with 14 bases left in between. The length of the CDR3 is 14 residues. Looked up from germline, CDR1 is MNHEY and CDR2 is SMNVEV (reference sequence). CDR3 sequence reads: CASSMDHPAYEQYF. The CDR3 nucleotides read TGTGCCAGCAGCATGGATCATCCCGCCTACGAGCAGTACTTC.

This clonotype was detected only a few times. This chain uses TRBV7-8 with TRBJ1-4; weak D call: TRBD1 (5 bases). CDR3 length: 17 residues. Germline lookup yields CDR1 SGHVS and CDR2 FQNEAQ. Trimming shortened V by 4 bases and J by 3 bases, and 18 bases separated the two germline ends. CDR3 protein: CASSSHRIRGANEKLFF. The CDR3 DNA reads TGTGCCAGCAGCTCTCACCGGATCCGGGGGGCTAATGAAAAACTGTTTTTT.

This clonotype was recorded a few times. The chain recombines TRBV6-2 or TRBV6-3 with TRBJ2-5; no reliable D call. The J call is in doubt because the DNA end fits TRBJ2-7 better. The germline CDR1 and CDR2 sequences are MNHEY and SVGEGT. The CDR3 loop spans 13 amino acids. In DNA form, the CDR3 reads TGTGCCAGCAGTAAGGGTTACACCTACGAGCAGTACTTC. Translated: CASSKGYTYEQYF.

The chain combines TRBV11-1 with TRBJ1-5; TRBD1 matches 8 bases. The CDR3 length is 16 residues. With V trimmed by 5 bases and J by 1 base, 7 bases remained unmatched. CDR1 is SGHAT and CDR2 is FQDESV in the germline V gene (reference sequence). The CDR3 DNA is TGTGCCAGCAGCCGGGGGACAGGACACAGCAATCAGCCCCAGCATTTT. Protein: CASSRGTGHSNQPQHF.

This chain connects TRBV7-3 to TRBJ2-3, with TRBD2 identical over 8 bases. In germline, CDR1 is SGHTA, CDR2 FQGTGA. Germline trimming cut 4 bases from V and 0 bases from J; bases unmatched to any gene: 3. The CDR3 sequence is 15 residues long. The CDR3 loop is CASSSIAGSTDTQYF. The CDR3 region has the DNA TGTGCCAGCAGCTCGATAGCGGGAAGCACAGATACGCAGTATTTT.

This rearrangement joins TRBV7-8 to TRBJ2-5; a possible D gene is TRBD2 (6 bases). V was clipped by 3 bases and J by 5 bases, with 16 bases between them. The CDR3 contains 15 residues. Germline CDR1 SGHVS, CDR2 FQNEAQ. CDR3 residues: CASSFWGVRQETQYF. CDR3 in DNA: TGTGCCAGCAGCTTTTGGGGGGTGCGGCAGGAGACCCAGTACTTC. Complete variable domain (other parts from reference TRBV7-8 and TRBJ2-5): GAGVSQSPRYKVAKRGQDVALRCDPISGHVSLFWYQQALGQGPEFLTYFQNEAQLDKSGLPSDRFFAERPEGSVSTLKIQRTQQEDSAVYLCASSFWGVRQETQYFGPGTRLLVL.

This clonotype was seen more than once but under ten times. J is TRBJ1-5 and V is TRBV13, with TRBD1 matching 10 bases. This CDR3 has 16 residues. Germline loops: CDR1 PRHDT, CDR2 FYEKMQ (reference sequence). V shed 4 bases and J 4 bases; nucleotides not matched to a gene: 7. CDR3 in amino acids: CASSSGGQGLNQPQHF. Written as DNA, the CDR3 is TGTGCCAGCAGCTCCGGGGGACAGGGGCTAAATCAGCCCCAGCATTTT.

A few counts support this clonotype. The chain links TRBV7-6 to TRBJ2-1; 11 bases fit TRBD2. Germline V gene data show CDR1 as SGHVS and CDR2 as FNYEAQ. Unmatched junction bases numbered 9, after V lost 8 bases and J lost 6 bases. This CDR3 region has 15 residues. For the CDR3, the DNA is TGTGCCAGCGACTGGGGACTAGCGGACACCAATGAGCAGTTCTTC. This translates into CASDWGLADTNEQFF.

This clonotype appeared a few times. The V call is TRBV27, the J call TRBJ1-1, with D possibly being TRBD1 (6 bases). This CDR3 comprises 13 residues. CDR1 is MNHEY, CDR2 SMNVEV, per germline (reference sequence). Deletions cut 7 bases from V and 10 bases from J, with 19 bases between. The CDR3 nucleotides read TGTGCCAGCAACACGGGGGGCCAGGGGAGAGCTTTCTTT. Residues: CASNTGGQGRAFF.

The gene calls are TRBV9 and TRBJ1-2; possibly TRBD1 for D (6 bases). CDR1 is SGDLS and CDR2 is YYNGEE in the germline V gene. Trimming pared 0 bases from V and 4 bases from J, leaving 10 bases between. This CDR3 has 14 amino acids. The CDR3 sequence: CASSVDDRTYGYTF. The CDR3 DNA follows: TGTGCCAGCAGCGTAGACGACAGGACCTATGGCTACACCTTC.

This chain links TRBV7-2 with TRBJ2-5; D may match TRBD1 or TRBD2 (5 bases each). Trimming took off 3 bases at V and 11 bases at J, with 19 bases between the two ends. Germline CDR1 reads SGHTA; CDR2 reads FQGNSA. The CDR3 contains 14 residues. CDR3 nucleotide sequence: TGTGCCAGCAGCTTCGGGACCAATCTGGGGGAGCAGTACTTC. Translated, it gives CASSFGTNLGEQYF.

The chain has TRBV29-1 and TRBJ2-7; D call uncertain. The germline V gene has CDR1 SQVTM and CDR2 ANQGSEA. V lost 3 bases and J 2 bases, leaving 14 bases between the germline ends. The CDR3 length is 14 residues. The CDR3 loop reads CSVEEASRTYEQYF. Written as DNA, the CDR3 is TGCAGCGTTGAGGAAGCGAGTAGGACCTACGAGCAGTACTTC.

This clonotype has more than one count but fewer than ten. The chain is built from TRBV7-6 and TRBJ1-2; perhaps TRBD1 as D (5 bases). The CDR3 has 13 residues. CDR1 and CDR2 (germline): SGHVS, FNYEAQ. V lost 3 bases and J 6 bases, leaving 11 bases between the germline ends. The CDR3 protein is CASSLGGADGYTF. For the CDR3, the DNA is TGTGCCAGCAGCTTGGGAGGGGCGGATGGCTACACCTTC.

The gene calls are TRBV28 and TRBJ1-6, with a weak D call TRBD1 (5 bases). Trimming pared 1 base from V and 4 bases from J, leaving 14 bases between. Germline assignment: CDR1 MDHEN and CDR2 SYDVKM. CDR3 size: 17 residues. CDR3 DNA: TGTGCCAGCAGTTTATCCGCCCGGGGGGTGTATAATTCACCCCTCCACTTT. Translation gives CASSLSARGVYNSPLHF.

Ten or more counts support this clonotype. The genes are TRBV7-3 and TRBJ2-2; D unclear. V was trimmed by 0 bases and J by 4 bases, leaving 0 bases between them. Germline V gene lookup returns CDR1 SGHTA and CDR2 FQGTGA. This CDR3 has 12 residues. CDR3 sequence reads: CASSLTTGELFF. In nucleotides, the CDR3 is TGTGCCAGCAGCTTAACCACCGGGGAGCTGTTTTTT. The full variable domain, its missing parts supplied by reference TRBV7-3 and TRBJ2-2, is GAGVSQTPSNKVTEKGKYVELRCDPISGHTALYWYRQSLGQGPEFLIYFQGTGAADDSGLPNDRFFAVRPEGSVSTLKIQRTERGDSAVYLCASSLTTGELFFGEGSRLTVL.

This clonotype has at least ten counts. This rearrangement joins TRBV12-3 or TRBV12-4 to TRBJ2-1; D is possibly TRBD1 (5 bases). This CDR3 is 12 amino acids long. V lost 5 bases and J lost 5, with 7 bases in between. The CDR3 protein is CASSRGHNEQFF. CDR3 sequence (DNA): TGTGCCAGCAGTAGGGGCCACAATGAGCAGTTCTTC.

This chain links TRBV5-1 with TRBJ2-7; D ambiguous. V lost 7 bases and J 7 bases, leaving 15 bases between the germline ends. The CDR3 length is 12 residues. Germline V gives CDR1 SGHRS, CDR2 YFSETQ. The CDR3 spells CASASEDAEQYF. CDR3 nucleotide sequence: TGCGCCAGCGCCTCAGAGGACGCTGAGCAGTACTTC.

The chain links TRBV4-1 to TRBJ1-1, with D maybe TRBD1 (5 bases). Trimming took off 2 bases at V and 1 base at J, with 11 bases between the two ends. Germline CDR1 and CDR2: MGHRA and YSYEKL. The CDR3 totals 15 residues. CDR3 protein: CASSQPGRGNTEAFF. For the CDR3, the DNA is TGCGCCAGCAGCCAACCGGGACGGGGGAACACTGAAGCTTTCTTT.

V usage is TRBV9 and J usage is TRBJ2-1, with D unresolved. Trimming cost V 2 bases and J 8 bases, with 23 bases left between them. This CDR3 has 17 residues. CDR1 SGDLS and CDR2 YYNGEE come from the germline V gene. The CDR3 coding sequence is TGTGCCAGCAGCGTGGGTGTTGGGGAAGCGAAAGGCGATGAGCAGTTCTTC. Protein: CASSVGVGEAKGDEQFF.

V is TRBV28 and J is TRBJ2-4; D is possibly TRBD1 (5 bases). The germline V gene encodes CDR1 MDHEN and CDR2 SYDVKM. This CDR3 spans 14 amino acids. V lost 2 bases and J 9 bases, leaving 14 bases between the germline ends. CDR3 protein: CASSLTAGLIIQYF. The DNA of the CDR3 is TGTGCCAGCAGTTTAACGGCAGGGCTGATCATTCAGTACTTC.